Listed below are T cell receptor beta chains from one sample, sequenced in a study of shared clonotypes between healthy human individuals. TCRdb keeps only in-frame clones here, not all; method: immunoSEQ multiplex PCR. The sample carries 600,000 to 700,000 clones, around three quarters recorded once. Sequenced input: memory CD4+ T cells sorted from blood. Receptors originate from a woman younger than 45 in good health. The CDR3 runs from the conserved cysteine through the conserved F or W. A D gene is named only where the DNA matches it firmly. Rows may omit the clone size; those that give it use once, few, many or a size class.

abundance: .
d_gene: .
v_gene: TRBV14
j_gene: TRBJ1-1
CDR3aa: CASSPSSSVGAFF
CDR3nt: TGTGCCAGCAGCCCCAGCTCCTCCGTCGGAGCTTTCTTT

abundance: .
d_gene: .
v_gene: TRBV19
j_gene: TRBJ2-3
CDR3aa: CASSIDLTGAGTDTQYF
CDR3nt: TGTGCCAGTAGTATAGATTTAACGGGCGCCGGCACAGATACGCAGTATTTT

abundance: .
d_gene: .
v_gene: TRBV2
j_gene: TRBJ2-7
CDR3aa: CASGKGSVEQYF
CDR3nt: TGTGCCAGCGGGAAGGGATCTGTGGAGCAGTACTTC

abundance: once
d_gene: TRBD1
v_gene: TRBV7-2
j_gene: TRBJ2-2
CDR3aa: CASRLGQTNTGELFF
CDR3nt: TGTGCCAGCAGGTTGGGACAGACGAACACCGGGGAGCTGTTTTTT

abundance: .
d_gene: .
v_gene: TRBV18
j_gene: TRBJ2-5
CDR3aa: CASSLTLDQETQYF
CDR3nt: TGTGCCAGCTCACTCACCCTAGACCAAGAGACCCAGTACTTC

abundance: .
d_gene: TRBD2
v_gene: TRBV11-3
j_gene: TRBJ2-2
CDR3aa: CASSLDAGAAGELFF
CDR3nt: TGTGCCAGCAGCTTAGACGCGGGAGCGGCCGGGGAGCTGTTTTTT

abundance: .
d_gene: .
v_gene: TRBV6-1
j_gene: TRBJ1-1
CDR3aa: CASSEARRAYLNTEAFF
CDR3nt: TGTGCCAGCAGTGAAGCTAGGAGGGCCTACCTGAACACTGAAGCTTTCTTT

abundance: .
d_gene: .
v_gene: TRBV28
j_gene: TRBJ1-5
CDR3aa: CASRGYRESNQPQHF
CDR3nt: TGTGCCAGCAGAGGATACAGGGAGAGCAATCAGCCCCAGCATTTT

abundance: .
d_gene: .
v_gene: TRBV19
j_gene: TRBJ1-3
CDR3aa: CASTSVTGSGNTIYF
CDR3nt: TGTGCCAGTACCTCCGTGACAGGCTCTGGAAACACCATATATTTT

abundance: .
d_gene: TRBD1
v_gene: TRBV5-1
j_gene: TRBJ2-1
CDR3aa: CASSLDRGQGSYNEQFF
CDR3nt: TGCGCCAGCAGCTTGGACAGGGGGCAGGGCTCCTACAATGAGCAGTTCTTC

abundance: few
d_gene: .
v_gene: TRBV5-1
j_gene: TRBJ1-2
CDR3aa: CASSLGSWGNYGYTF
CDR3nt: TGCGCCAGCAGCCTAGGATCTTGGGGGAACTATGGCTACACCTTC

abundance: .
d_gene: .
v_gene: TRBV6-5
j_gene: TRBJ2-7
CDR3aa: CASSYSGGTYEQYF
CDR3nt: TGTGCCAGCAGTTACTCGGGGGGCACCTACGAGCAGTACTTC

abundance: .
d_gene: .
v_gene: TRBV7-8
j_gene: TRBJ2-6
CDR3aa: CASSSAGAGANVLTF
CDR3nt: TGTGCCAGCAGCTCAGCAGGGGCTGGGGCCAACGTCCTGACTTTC

abundance: few
d_gene: .
v_gene: TRBV30
j_gene: TRBJ2-3
CDR3aa: CAWVVSRLTDTQYF
CDR3nt: TGTGCCTGGGTTGTGTCGCGGCTCACAGATACGCAGTATTTT

abundance: few
d_gene: TRBD2
v_gene: TRBV5-3
j_gene: TRBJ2-1
CDR3aa: CARSVLAVLNEQFF
CDR3nt: TGTGCCAGAAGCGTACTAGCGGTACTCAATGAGCAGTTCTTC

abundance: .
d_gene: .
v_gene: TRBV5-1
j_gene: TRBJ1-1
CDR3aa: CASMWGRDTEAFF
CDR3nt: TGCGCCAGCATGTGGGGGAGGGACACTGAAGCTTTCTTT

abundance: .
d_gene: .
v_gene: TRBV11-2
j_gene: TRBJ2-1
CDR3aa: CASSEPPHAHEQFF
CDR3nt: TGTGCCAGCAGCGAACCTCCCCACGCCCATGAGCAGTTCTTC

abundance: .
d_gene: TRBD1
v_gene: TRBV6-1
j_gene: TRBJ2-1
CDR3aa: CASRGTGSGNEQFF
CDR3nt: TGTGCCAGCAGGGGGACAGGGAGTGGAAATGAGCAGTTCTTC

abundance: few
d_gene: .
v_gene: TRBV4-1
j_gene: TRBJ2-3
CDR3aa: CASSLSGQTLTDTQYF
CDR3nt: TGCGCCAGCAGCCTCTCCGGACAGACTCTCACAGATACGCAGTATTTT

abundance: .
d_gene: .
v_gene: TRBV28
j_gene: TRBJ2-6
CDR3aa: CASSLWGSGGANVLTF
CDR3nt: TGTGCCAGCAGTTTATGGGGATCTGGGGGGGCCAACGTCCTGACTTTC

abundance: .
d_gene: .
v_gene: TRBV28
j_gene: TRBJ2-4
CDR3aa: CASRSPLGAQNIQYF
CDR3nt: TGTGCCAGCAGATCTCCCTTAGGGGCCCAAAACATTCAGTACTTC

abundance: .
d_gene: TRBD1
v_gene: TRBV28
j_gene: TRBJ1-2
CDR3aa: CASSFNRQGNLHGYTF
CDR3nt: TGTGCCAGCAGTTTCAATAGACAGGGAAATTTACATGGCTACACCTTC

abundance: few
d_gene: TRBD1
v_gene: TRBV4-2
j_gene: TRBJ1-5
CDR3aa: CASSQEGGGGGQPQHF
CDR3nt: TGTGCCAGCAGCCAAGAAGGGGGAGGGGGCGGTCAGCCCCAGCATTTT

abundance: .
d_gene: .
v_gene: TRBV28
j_gene: TRBJ2-7
CDR3aa: CAAGGLLEQYF
CDR3nt: TGTGCCGCTGGAGGCCTGCTCGAGCAGTACTTC

abundance: .
d_gene: TRBD1
v_gene: TRBV6-1
j_gene: TRBJ1-1
CDR3aa: CASKIGTGRTEAFF
CDR3nt: TGTGCCAGCAAAATAGGGACAGGGCGGACTGAAGCTTTCTTT

abundance: .
d_gene: .
v_gene: TRBV5-4
j_gene: TRBJ1-4
CDR3aa: CASSPESGGGTTNEKLFF
CDR3nt: TGTGCCAGCAGCCCCGAATCCGGGGGGGGAACAACTAATGAAAAACTGTTTTTT

abundance: once
d_gene: .
v_gene: TRBV15
j_gene: TRBJ1-4
CDR3aa: CATSRDMGNEKLFF
CDR3nt: TGTGCCACCAGCAGAGACATGGGGAATGAAAAACTGTTTTTT

abundance: once
d_gene: TRBD2
v_gene: TRBV6-5
j_gene: TRBJ2-7
CDR3aa: CASSYAGGPYEQYF
CDR3nt: TGTGCCAGCAGTTACGCGGGAGGGCCATACGAGCAGTACTTC

abundance: .
d_gene: TRBD1
v_gene: TRBV5-1
j_gene: TRBJ1-4
CDR3aa: CASSPGGQGATNEKLFF
CDR3nt: TGCGCCAGCAGCCCAGGGGGACAGGGAGCAACTAATGAAAAACTGTTTTTT

abundance: .
d_gene: .
v_gene: TRBV6-1
j_gene: TRBJ1-1
CDR3aa: CASSVEAMNTEAFF
CDR3nt: TGTGCCAGCAGTGTAGAGGCGATGAACACTGAAGCTTTCTTT

abundance: many
d_gene: TRBD1
v_gene: TRBV27
j_gene: TRBJ2-1
CDR3aa: CASSPRGQKLNEQFF
CDR3nt: TGTGCCAGCAGTCCCCGGGGACAGAAACTCAATGAGCAGTTCTTC

abundance: few
d_gene: .
v_gene: TRBV28
j_gene: TRBJ1-5
CDR3aa: CASSLAGAFNQPQHF
CDR3nt: TGTGCCAGCAGTTTAGCGGGGGCCTTCAATCAGCCCCAGCATTTT

abundance: .
d_gene: .
v_gene: TRBV5-1
j_gene: TRBJ1-2
CDR3aa: CASSLDGANYGYTF
CDR3nt: TGCGCCAGCAGCTTGGACGGGGCTAACTATGGCTACACCTTC

abundance: .
d_gene: .
v_gene: TRBV23-1
j_gene: TRBJ2-6
CDR3aa: CASSQSKAGGANVLTF
CDR3nt: TGCGCCAGCAGTCAATCGAAGGCTGGTGGGGCCAACGTCCTGACTTTC

abundance: .
d_gene: TRBD1
v_gene: TRBV25-1
j_gene: TRBJ1-1
CDR3aa: CASSVTGIAEAFF
CDR3nt: TGTGCCAGCAGTGTGACAGGGATCGCTGAAGCTTTCTTT

abundance: .
d_gene: .
v_gene: TRBV5-1
j_gene: TRBJ2-5
CDR3aa: CASSLGGGPAAPETQYF
CDR3nt: TGCGCCAGCAGCTTGGGGGGCGGTCCAGCAGCTCCGGAGACCCAGTACTTC

abundance: .
d_gene: .
v_gene: TRBV30
j_gene: TRBJ2-1
CDR3aa: CAWTSPSRDNEQFF
CDR3nt: TGTGCCTGGACCTCCCCCTCTAGAGACAATGAGCAGTTCTTC